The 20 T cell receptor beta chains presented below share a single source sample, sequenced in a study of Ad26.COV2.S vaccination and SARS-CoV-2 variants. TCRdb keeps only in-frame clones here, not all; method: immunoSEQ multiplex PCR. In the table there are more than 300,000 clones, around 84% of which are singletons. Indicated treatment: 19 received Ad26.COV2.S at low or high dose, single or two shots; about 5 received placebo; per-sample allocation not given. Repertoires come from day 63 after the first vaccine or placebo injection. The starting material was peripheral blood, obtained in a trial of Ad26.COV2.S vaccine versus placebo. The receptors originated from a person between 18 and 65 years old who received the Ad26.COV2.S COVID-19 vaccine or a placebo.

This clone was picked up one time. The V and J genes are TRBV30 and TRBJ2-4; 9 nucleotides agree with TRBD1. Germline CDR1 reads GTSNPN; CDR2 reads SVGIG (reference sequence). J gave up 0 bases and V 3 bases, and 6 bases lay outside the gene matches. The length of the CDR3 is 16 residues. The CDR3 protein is CAWRGTGFLAKNIQYF. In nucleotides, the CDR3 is TGTGCCTGGAGGGGGACAGGGTTCCTAGCCAAAAACATTCAGTACTTC.

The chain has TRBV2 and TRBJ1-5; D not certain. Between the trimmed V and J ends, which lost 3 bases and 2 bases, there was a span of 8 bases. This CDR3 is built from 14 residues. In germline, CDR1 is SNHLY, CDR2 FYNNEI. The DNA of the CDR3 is TGTGCCAGCAGTGATAAAACTCGCAATCAGCCCCAGCATTTT. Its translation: CASSDKTRNQPQHF.

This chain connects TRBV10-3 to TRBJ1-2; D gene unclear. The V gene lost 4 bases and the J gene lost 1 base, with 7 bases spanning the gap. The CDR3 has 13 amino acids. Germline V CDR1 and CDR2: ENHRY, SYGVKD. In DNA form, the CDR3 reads TGTGCCATCAGTGGTGGCAATAACTATGGCTACACCTTC. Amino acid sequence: CAISGGNNYGYTF.

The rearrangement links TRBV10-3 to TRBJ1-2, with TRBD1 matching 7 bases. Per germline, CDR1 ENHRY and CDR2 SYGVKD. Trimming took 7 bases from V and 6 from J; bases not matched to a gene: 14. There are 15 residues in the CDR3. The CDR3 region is CAITVTGSAVNGYTF. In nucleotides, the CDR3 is TGTGCCATCACCGTGACAGGGTCGGCCGTTAATGGCTACACCTTC.

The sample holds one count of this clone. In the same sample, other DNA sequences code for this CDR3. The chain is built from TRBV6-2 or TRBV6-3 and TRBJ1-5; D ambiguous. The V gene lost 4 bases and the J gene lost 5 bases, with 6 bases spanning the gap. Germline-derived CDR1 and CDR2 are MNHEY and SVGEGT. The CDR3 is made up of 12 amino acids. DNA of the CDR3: TGTGCCAGCAGTTCACCCGATCAGCCCCAGCATTTT. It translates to CASSSPDQPQHF.

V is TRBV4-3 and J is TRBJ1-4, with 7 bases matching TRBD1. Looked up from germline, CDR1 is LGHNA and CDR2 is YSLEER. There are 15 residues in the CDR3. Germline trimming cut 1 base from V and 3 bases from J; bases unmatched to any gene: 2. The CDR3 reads CASSQGDSPNEKLFF. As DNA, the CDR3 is TGCGCCAGCAGCCAAGGGGACAGCCCTAATGAAAAACTGTTTTTT.

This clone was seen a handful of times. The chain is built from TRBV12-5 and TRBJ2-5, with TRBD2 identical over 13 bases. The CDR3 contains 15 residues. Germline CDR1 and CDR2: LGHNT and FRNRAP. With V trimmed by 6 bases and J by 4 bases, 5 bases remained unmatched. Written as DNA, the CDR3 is TGTGCTAGTGGACTGGGACTAGCGGGGCCAGAGACCCAGTACTTC. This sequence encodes CASGLGLAGPETQYF.

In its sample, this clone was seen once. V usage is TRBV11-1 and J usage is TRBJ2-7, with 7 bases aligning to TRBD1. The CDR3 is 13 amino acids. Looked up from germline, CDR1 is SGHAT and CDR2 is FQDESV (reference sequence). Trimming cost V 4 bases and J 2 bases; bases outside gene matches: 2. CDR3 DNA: TGTGCCAGCAGCTGGGGACAGACCTACGAGCAGTACTTC. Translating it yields CASSWGQTYEQYF.

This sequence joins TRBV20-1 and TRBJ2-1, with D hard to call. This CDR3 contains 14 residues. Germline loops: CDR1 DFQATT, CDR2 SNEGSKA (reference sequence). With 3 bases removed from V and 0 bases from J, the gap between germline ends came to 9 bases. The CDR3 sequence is CSASGMSSYNEQFF. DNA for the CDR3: TGCAGTGCTAGTGGGATGAGCTCCTACAATGAGCAGTTCTTC.

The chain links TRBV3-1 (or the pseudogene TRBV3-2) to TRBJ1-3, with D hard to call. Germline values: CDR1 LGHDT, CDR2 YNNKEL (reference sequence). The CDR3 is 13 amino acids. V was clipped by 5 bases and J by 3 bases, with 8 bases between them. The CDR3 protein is CASSSRSGNTIYF. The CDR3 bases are TGTGCCAGCAGCTCAAGAAGTGGAAACACCATATATTTT.

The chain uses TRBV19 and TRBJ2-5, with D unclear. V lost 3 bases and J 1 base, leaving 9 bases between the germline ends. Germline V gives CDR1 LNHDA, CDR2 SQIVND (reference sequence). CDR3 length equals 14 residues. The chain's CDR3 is CASSIRHGQETQYF. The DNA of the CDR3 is TGTGCCAGTAGTATCCGACACGGCCAAGAGACCCAGTACTTC.

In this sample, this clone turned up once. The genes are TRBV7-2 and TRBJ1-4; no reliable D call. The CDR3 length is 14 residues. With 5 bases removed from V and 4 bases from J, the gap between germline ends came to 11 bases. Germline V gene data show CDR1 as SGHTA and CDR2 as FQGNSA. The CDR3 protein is CASSLQLRNEKLFF. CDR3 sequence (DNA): TGTGCCAGCAGCCTACAGCTACGTAATGAAAAACTGTTTTTT. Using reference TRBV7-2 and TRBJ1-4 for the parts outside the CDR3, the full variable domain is GAGVSQSPSNKVTEKGKDVELRCDPISGHTALYWYRQSLGQGLEFLIYFQGNSAPDKSGLPSDRFSAERTGGSVSTLTIQRTQQEDSAVYLCASSLQLRNEKLFFGSGTQLSVL.

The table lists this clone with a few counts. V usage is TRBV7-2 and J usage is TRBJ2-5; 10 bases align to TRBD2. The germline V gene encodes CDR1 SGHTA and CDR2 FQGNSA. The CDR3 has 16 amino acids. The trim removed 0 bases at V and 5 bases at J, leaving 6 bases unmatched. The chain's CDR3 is CASSLAQRGGPETQYF. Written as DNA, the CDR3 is TGTGCCAGCAGCTTAGCTCAGCGGGGGGGCCCCGAGACCCAGTACTTC.

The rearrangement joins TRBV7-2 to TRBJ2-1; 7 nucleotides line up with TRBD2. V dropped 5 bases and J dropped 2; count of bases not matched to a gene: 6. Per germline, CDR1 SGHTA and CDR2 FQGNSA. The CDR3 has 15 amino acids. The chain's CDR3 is CASSLLADTYNEQFF. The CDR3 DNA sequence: TGTGCCAGCAGCCTCCTAGCGGACACCTACAATGAGCAGTTCTTC. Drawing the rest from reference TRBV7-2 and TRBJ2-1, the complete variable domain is GAGVSQSPSNKVTEKGKDVELRCDPISGHTALYWYRQSLGQGLEFLIYFQGNSAPDKSGLPSDRFSAERTGGSVSTLTIQRTQQEDSAVYLCASSLLADTYNEQFFGPGTRLTVL.

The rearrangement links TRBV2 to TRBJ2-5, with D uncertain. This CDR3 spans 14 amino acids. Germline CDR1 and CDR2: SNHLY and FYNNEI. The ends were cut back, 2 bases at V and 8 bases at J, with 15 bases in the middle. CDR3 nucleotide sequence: TGTGCCAGCAGTGAATCACACAGCGTTGACACCCAGTACTTC. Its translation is CASSESHSVDTQYF.

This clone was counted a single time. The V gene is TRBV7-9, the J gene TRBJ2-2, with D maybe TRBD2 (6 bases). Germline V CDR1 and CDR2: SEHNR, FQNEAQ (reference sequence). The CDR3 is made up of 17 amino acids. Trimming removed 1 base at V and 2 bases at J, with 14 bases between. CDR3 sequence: CASSLGLWRGNTGELFF. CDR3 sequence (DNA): TGTGCCAGCAGCTTAGGTCTATGGCGGGGAAACACCGGGGAGCTGTTTTTT.

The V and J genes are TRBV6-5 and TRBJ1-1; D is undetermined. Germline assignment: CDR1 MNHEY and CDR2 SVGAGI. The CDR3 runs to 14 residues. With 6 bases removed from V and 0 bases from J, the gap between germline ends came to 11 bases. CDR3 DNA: TGTGCCAGCAGCTTCAGAGATCTGAACACTGAAGCTTTCTTT. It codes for CASSFRDLNTEAFF.

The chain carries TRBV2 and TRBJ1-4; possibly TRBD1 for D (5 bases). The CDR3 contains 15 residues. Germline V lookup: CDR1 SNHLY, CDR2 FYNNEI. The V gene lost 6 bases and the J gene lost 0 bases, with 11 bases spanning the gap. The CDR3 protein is CASSRDGPTNEKLFF. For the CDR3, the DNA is TGTGCCAGCAGCCGGGACGGTCCAACTAATGAAAAACTGTTTTTT.

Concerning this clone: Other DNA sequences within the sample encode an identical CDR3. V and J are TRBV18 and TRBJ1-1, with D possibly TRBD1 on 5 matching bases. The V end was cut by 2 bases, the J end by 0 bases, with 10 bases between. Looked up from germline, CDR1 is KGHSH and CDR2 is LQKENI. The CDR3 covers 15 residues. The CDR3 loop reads CASSPGGRLNTEAFF. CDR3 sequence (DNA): TGTGCCAGCTCACCAGGGGGGAGATTGAACACTGAAGCTTTCTTT.

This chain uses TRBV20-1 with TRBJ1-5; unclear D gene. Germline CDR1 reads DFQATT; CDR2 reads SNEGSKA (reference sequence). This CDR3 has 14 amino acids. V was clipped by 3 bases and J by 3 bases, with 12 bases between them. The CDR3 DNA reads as TGCAGTGCTAGTCATGGACGGAACAATCAGCCCCAGCATTTT. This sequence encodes CSASHGRNNQPQHF.